The 16 T cell receptor beta chains below come from one sample, sequenced in a study of TIL therapy for anti-PD-1-resistant metastatic lung cancer. Sample time point: pre-treatment sample, taken before nivolumab and TIL therapy. The tumor samples were excised metastases, mostly pleural nodules or supraclavicular lymph nodes. The immunoSEQ assay was v3. TCRdb's table, derived via immunoSEQ multiplex PCR, lists solely in-frame clones and lacks some. This sample has tens of thousands of clones, with 65% to 80% found just once. Material: tumor tissue, obtained at baseline. Source of these receptors: a person aged 25 to 85 with non-small cell lung cancer.

The chain recombines TRBV6-1 with TRBJ1-1; D is undetermined. The length of the CDR3 is 14 residues. The V gene's germline CDR1 is MNHNS and CDR2 SASEGT. V lost 8 bases, J lost 8 bases, and 21 bases lay in between. CDR3 region: CASVDSAGWNEAFF. The DNA for the CDR3 is TGTGCCAGCGTCGATAGCGCGGGGTGGAACGAAGCTTTCTTT.

The J gene is TRBJ1-2, the V gene TRBV14; D unresolved. Germline V CDR1 and CDR2: SGHDN, FVKESK. The V end lost 4 bases, the J end lost 2 bases, and 14 bases lay between the germline ends. The CDR3 runs 15 residues. DNA for the CDR3: TGTGCCAGCAGCCGACCCGGACTGGAGAACTATGGCTACACCTTC. Its protein is CASSRPGLENYGYTF.

This sequence joins TRBV14 and TRBJ2-7; D may match TRBD1 or TRBD2 (5 bases each). The CDR3 loop spans 15 amino acids. Trimming took off 0 bases at V and 5 bases at J, with 14 bases between the two ends. Germline V lookup: CDR1 SGHDN, CDR2 FVKESK. The CDR3 is CASSQDLPGLHEQYF. Written as DNA, the CDR3 is TGTGCCAGCAGCCAAGATCTACCGGGGCTCCACGAGCAGTACTTC.

This chain uses TRBV5-1 with TRBJ2-7; D unclear. CDR3 length: 13 residues. With 2 bases removed from V and 3 bases from J, the gap between germline ends came to 9 bases. Germline loops: CDR1 SGHRS, CDR2 YFSETQ. The CDR3 region has the DNA TGCGCCAGCAGCTTAGAACCCGACTACGAGCAGTACTTC. It yields the protein CASSLEPDYEQYF.

This chain links TRBV30 with TRBJ1-1; maybe TRBD1 (6 bases). CDR1 GTSNPN and CDR2 SVGIG come from the germline V gene (reference sequence). V lost 0 bases and J 4 bases, leaving 9 bases between the germline ends. This CDR3 has 13 residues. CDR3 in amino acids: CAWSVRGGTEAFF. The DNA for the CDR3 is TGTGCCTGGAGTGTAAGAGGGGGCACTGAAGCTTTCTTT.

The chain has TRBV7-2 and TRBJ2-7; 10 bases align to TRBD2. Unmatched junction bases numbered 10, after V lost 3 bases and J lost 2 bases. The CDR3 runs to 17 residues. Germline assignment: CDR1 SGHTA and CDR2 FQGNSA. CDR3 in amino acids: CASSLGVAGGATYEQYF. As DNA, the CDR3 is TGTGCCAGCAGCTTGGGGGTAGCGGGAGGTGCGACCTACGAGCAGTACTTC.

The chain has TRBV19 and TRBJ2-2, with 8 bases lining up with TRBD1. The CDR3 sequence is 16 residues long. V dropped 2 bases and J dropped 5; count of bases not matched to a gene: 7. Per the germline V gene, CDR1 is LNHDA and CDR2 is SQIVND (reference sequence). The CDR3 region has the DNA TGTGCCAGTAGTATAAAGAGAACAGGGGGGACCGGGGAGCTGTTTTTT. It codes for CASSIKRTGGTGELFF. Combining the CDR3 with reference TRBV19 and TRBJ2-2 gives the whole variable domain DGGITQSPKYLFRKEGQNVTLSCEQNLNHDAMYWYRQDPGQGLRLIYYSQIVNDFQKGDIAEGYSVSREKKESFPLTVTSAQKNPTAFYLCASSIKRTGGTGELFFGEGSRLTVL.

The V call is TRBV6-6, the J call TRBJ1-2, with TRBD1 as a possible D gene (6 bases). V was shortened by 2 bases and J by 2 bases, with 9 bases between the two germline ends. CDR1 is MNHNY and CDR2 is SVGAGI in the germline V gene (reference sequence). The CDR3 totals 14 residues. CDR3 sequence: CASSYLGQNYGYTF. The CDR3 DNA reads as TGTGCCAGCAGTTACCTAGGACAGAACTATGGCTACACCTTC.

This clone was seen more than once but under ten times. V and J are TRBV10-3 and TRBJ2-3; D possibly corresponds to TRBD2 (6 bases). Germline CDR1 reads ENHRY; CDR2 reads SYGVKD. This CDR3 is 13 amino acids long. Trimming left V 11 bases short and J 0 bases short, with 12 bases between. Written as DNA, the CDR3 is TGTGCCTTCGGAGGGGTTAGCACAGATACGCAGTATTTT. Protein product: CAFGGVSTDTQYF.

The table lists this clone with a few counts. The chain employs TRBV4-2 and TRBJ1-4; D gene uncertain. Germline CDR1 and CDR2: LGHNA and YNFKEQ. V was clipped by 0 bases and J by 4 bases, with 6 bases between them. The CDR3 consists of 14 residues. The CDR3 bases are TGTGCCAGCAGCCAAGATGGGAGTAATGAAAAACTGTTTTTT. It codes for CASSQDGSNEKLFF.

The rearrangement links TRBV14 to TRBJ1-2; D may be TRBD1 (5 bases). Germline lookup yields CDR1 SGHDN and CDR2 FVKESK. Between the trimmed V and J ends, which lost 4 bases and 2 bases, there was a span of 17 bases. This CDR3 is 16 amino acids long. The CDR3 DNA follows: TGTGCCAGCAGCCGCCGGGACCCACGAACGAACTATGGCTACACCTTC. The encoded protein is CASSRRDPRTNYGYTF.

V gene TRBV6-1 combines with J gene TRBJ2-4; possibly TRBD1 for D (6 bases). Trimming removed 7 bases from V and 0 bases from J, with 10 bases in between. There are 14 residues in the CDR3. From germline, CDR1 is MNHNS and CDR2 SASEGT. CDR3 sequence reads: CASTEGVAKNIQYF. In DNA, the CDR3 is TGTGCCAGCACCGAGGGGGTAGCCAAAAACATTCAGTACTTC.

The chain links TRBV11-3 to TRBJ2-2; tentatively, D is TRBD1 or TRBD2 (5 bases each). Germline CDR1 and CDR2: SGHNT and YENEEA. This CDR3 region has 18 residues. V was shortened by 1 base and J by 0 bases, with 15 bases between the two germline ends. The CDR3 loop reads CASSLGGFTDANTGELFF. For the CDR3, the DNA is TGTGCCAGCAGCTTAGGGGGGTTCACAGACGCGAACACCGGGGAGCTGTTTTTT.

This chain uses TRBV18 with TRBJ2-7; no clear D gene. Germline V lookup: CDR1 KGHSH, CDR2 LQKENI. The CDR3 has 15 amino acids. Trimming shortened V by 3 bases and J by 1 base, and 13 bases separated the two germline ends. The DNA of the CDR3 is TGTGCCAGCTCACCTCGTAGAATAGGTTCCTACGAGCAGTACTTC. Amino acids: CASSPRRIGSYEQYF.

This clone was seen just once. The chain employs TRBV7-7 and TRBJ2-5; possibly TRBD1 for D (5 bases). The CDR3 sequence is 14 residues long. With 5 bases removed from V and 1 base from J, the gap between germline ends came to 11 bases. The V gene's germline CDR1 is SSHAT and CDR2 FNYEAQ (reference sequence). CDR3 protein: CASSPLDSQETQYF. CDR3 nucleotide sequence: TGTGCCAGCAGCCCACTTGACAGCCAAGAGACCCAGTACTTC.

The V and J genes are TRBV7-9 and TRBJ1-5, with 7 bases fitting TRBD1. Germline values: CDR1 SEHNR, CDR2 FQNEAQ (reference sequence). Trimming at V came to 0 bases and at J to 10 bases, leaving 9 bases not matched to a gene. This CDR3 contains 15 residues. The CDR3 loop is CASSLAQGLGGPQHF. CDR3 coding DNA: TGTGCCAGCAGCTTAGCACAGGGGCTAGGGGGACCCCAGCATTTT. The whole variable domain, remainder taken from reference TRBV7-9 and TRBJ1-5, is DTGVSQNPRHKITKRGQNVTFRCDPISEHNRLYWYRQTLGQGPEFLTYFQNEAQLEKSRLLSDRFSAERPKGSFSTLEIQRTEQGDSAMYLCASSLAQGLGGPQHFGDGTRLSIL.